This T cell receptor (beta chain) was identified in a study of cytomegalovirus exposure and HLA in healthy donors. The wider study: A prior study identified 110 million or so unique TCR beta sequences from 150 million to 200 million T cells. In an early release, HLA-typed donors contributed approximately 80 million unique TCR sequences.

Comment on this clone: Its target is not known.

V lost 6 bases, J lost 4 bases, and 12 bases lay in between. Germline V lookup: CDR1 MNHNS, CDR2 SASEGT. The CDR3 extends over 13 amino acids. Study-level findings and limits: Productive status was seen about 87% or about 30% of the time for most TCR beta V segments in an earlier analysis. More clonal expansion characterized HLA-associated TCR beta chains than equally common others in a later analysis.

Use of 60 Vbeta and 13 Jbeta primers characterized the PCR. Sequencing used immunoSEQ multiplex PCR; TCRdb keeps in-frame clones, though not all of them. The table records about 270,000 clones, roughly 85% of them present only once. The rearrangement uses TRBV6-1 and TRBJ1-2, with D possibly TRBD1 on 5 matching bases. The TCR sequence derives from a man between 40 and 49 years old in good health and CMV-seropositive. Sequenced sample: PBMCs. This CDR3 reads CASRPQASYGYTF. CDR3 nucleotide sequence: TGTGCCAGCAGACCACAGGCGTCCTATGGCTACACCTTC.